This T cell receptor (beta chain) came from a study of blood T cell repertoires in COVID-19. J was trimmed by 9 bases and V by 2 bases; bases with no gene match: 3. The CDR3 is made up of 14 amino acids. Germline CDR1 and CDR2: LNHNV and YYDKDF (reference sequence). Assay: immunoSEQ multiplex PCR; the TCRdb copy retains only in-frame clones and omits some. The profile shows 220,000 or so clones, 75% to 85% of them singletons. This sequence joins TRBV15 and TRBJ1-6; 8 nucleotides agree with TRBD1. The TCR was taken from a woman aged 80 or over with COVID-19, enrolled during active disease. Sequencing was carried out using peripheral blood. CDR3 in amino acids: CATSRQGASSPLHF. The CDR3 region has the DNA TGTGCCACCAGCAGACAGGGGGCCAGTTCACCCCTCCACTTT.